The rows below give T cell receptor beta chains drawn from one sample of a study of blood T cell repertoires in COVID-19. Assay: immunoSEQ multiplex PCR; the TCRdb copy retains only in-frame clones and omits some. The sample contains approximately 85,000 clones, about 86% of which appear only once. The source material was peripheral blood. The receptors originated from a woman aged 80 or older in a cohort sampled during active or convalescent COVID-19. CDR3s include the opening cysteine and the closing phenylalanine or tryptophan. A D gene is named only where the DNA matches it firmly. A clone size is listed for some rows: how often the clone was seen (once, few, many), or a class if it is expanded.

>TRBJ2-1|TRBD2|TRBV5-5|.
TGTGCCAGCAGCTCCCACGGGACTACATACAATGAGCAGTTCTTC
CASSSHGTTYNEQFF
>TRBJ2-3|.|TRBV11-3|.
TGTGCCAGCACCAAAGGCGGAAGCACAGATACGCAGTATTTT
CASTKGGSTDTQYF
>TRBJ2-1|.|TRBV19|.
TGTGCCAGTACCCACCGTAGCCGAGGTCACTACAATGAGCAGTTCTTC
CASTHRSRGHYNEQFF
>TRBJ2-2|.|TRBV14|.
TGTGCCAGCAGCCAAGTTGAACTTTTCTACACCGGGGAGCTGTTTTTT
CASSQVELFYTGELFF
>TRBJ1-5|.|TRBV7-8|medium-sized
TGTGCCAGCAGCTTTGACAGAGTAGGCAGCAATCAGCCCCAGCATTTT
CASSFDRVGSNQPQHF
>TRBJ1-6|.|TRBV2|.
TGTGCCAGCAGGGCAGGGGTTGGCTCACCCCTCCACTTT
CASRAGVGSPLHF
>TRBJ2-5|.|TRBV5-1|.
TGCGCCAGCAGCTCTCGTCCTCGGCAGGAAGAGACCCAGTACTTC
CASSSRPRQEETQYF
>TRBJ1-2|.|TRBV5-6|medium-sized
TGTGCCAGCAGCTTGATGATGAGTAACTATGGCTACACCTTC
CASSLMMSNYGYTF
>TRBJ2-1|TRBD2|TRBV3-1/TRBV3-2|.
TGTGCCAGCAGCTATGGACTAGCGGGTTACAATGAGCAGTTCTTC
CASSYGLAGYNEQFF
>TRBJ1-4|.|TRBV6-6|.
TGTGCCAGCAGTGTTGTGGAGGGGGGGAATGAAAAACTGTTTTTT
CASSVVEGGNEKLFF
>TRBJ2-1|TRBD2|TRBV9|.
TGTGCCAGCAGCCGGACTAGCGGGAACCTCAATGAGCAGTTCTTC
CASSRTSGNLNEQFF
>TRBJ2-5|TRBD2|TRBV11-3|.
TGTGCCAGCAGCCGGGGGGTAGAGACCCAGTACTTC
CASSRGVETQYF
>TRBJ1-2|.|TRBV19|.
TGTGCCAGTAGTCCGCCAGGGTTGAATGGCTACACCTTC
CASSPPGLNGYTF
>TRBJ2-7|.|TRBV11-2|.
TGTGCCAGCAGCTTAGCACGGTACTACGAGCAGTACTTC
CASSLARYYEQYF
>TRBJ1-2|TRBD1|TRBV9|.
TGTGCCAGCAGCGGAAAAATGTACAGGGGAGGCTATGGCTACACCTTC
CASSGKMYRGGYGYTF
>TRBJ2-5|TRBD1|TRBV7-3|.
TGTGCCAGCAGCACCGCCGCCGGGACAGTGGGTGGAGAGACCCAGTACTTC
CASSTAAGTVGGETQYF
>TRBJ2-1|.|TRBV19|.
TGTGCCAGTAGTATTATAGATGATGACAATGAGCAGTTCTTC
CASSIIDDDNEQFF
>TRBJ2-5|.|TRBV3-1/TRBV3-2|.
TGTGCCAGCAGCTCGCGGCTATACCAAGAGACCCAGTACTTC
CASSSRLYQETQYF
>TRBJ1-5|.|TRBV7-3|.
TGTGCCAGCAGCAGAGATAGCAATCAGCCTCAGCATTTT
CASSRDSNQPQHF
>TRBJ1-4|TRBD1|TRBV11-2|.
TGTGCCAGCAGCACGGACAGGGTTGGTAATGAAAAACTGTTTTTT
CASSTDRVGNEKLFF
>TRBJ2-3|.|TRBV5-5|once
TGTGCCAGCAGCTTGGGGACTGCCACAGATACGCAGTATTTT
CASSLGTATDTQYF
>TRBJ1-1|TRBD1|TRBV4-1|.
TGCGCCAGCAGCCCTCCGGGACAGCCGAACACTGAAGCTTTCTTT
CASSPPGQPNTEAFF
>TRBJ2-1|.|TRBV9|.
TGTGCCAGCAGCGTATTTGGGGAGAGCTCCTACAATGAGCAGTTCTTC
CASSVFGESSYNEQFF